A selection of T cell receptor beta chains follows, all from one sample in a study of shared clonotypes between healthy human individuals. Data came from immunoSEQ multiplex PCR; TCRdb stores just in-frame clones and leaves some out. The top ten hold about 0.06% of the sample, which has about 520,000 clones, around 96% seen once. Sequenced input: naive CD4+ T cells sorted from blood. The receptors stem from a woman aged 30 to 39 in good health. The CDR3 runs from the conserved cysteine through the conserved F or W. A D gene is named only where the DNA matches it firmly. The listing skips clone size in some rows; elsewhere it reads once, few, many or a size class.

NA	TRBJ2-7	NA	TRBV5-4	14	TGTGCCAGCAGCGGGGGGCTCATGAGGGCCGAGCAGTACTTC	CASSGGLMRAEQYF
TRBD1	TRBJ1-1	NA	TRBV6-5	13	TGTGCCAGCAGTATAGACAGGGACACTGAAGCTTTCTTT	CASSIDRDTEAFF
NA	TRBJ2-1	once	TRBV27	15	TGTGCCAGCAGTCCAGGGTCGGCTAGATACAATGAGCAGTTCTTC	CASSPGSARYNEQFF
NA	TRBJ1-3	NA	TRBV28	16	TGTGCCAGCACCCAACTTGGGCCCTACTCTGGAAACACCATATATTTT	CASTQLGPYSGNTIYF
NA	TRBJ2-2	few	TRBV7-9	14	TGTGCCAGCAGCCCGGACACGAACACCGGGGAGCTGTTTTTT	CASSPDTNTGELFF
NA	TRBJ2-7	once	TRBV30	14	TGTGCCTGCAACCTAAAGGAGCACTCCTACGAGCAGTACTTC	CACNLKEHSYEQYF
NA	TRBJ1-2	NA	TRBV30	14	TGTGCCTGGAGTCCCGCACCTGAGAACTATGGCTACACCTTC	CAWSPAPENYGYTF
NA	TRBJ1-5	NA	TRBV6-1	16	TGTGCCAGCAGTGAAAGTGTGGTAGGGAGCAATCAGCCCCAGCATTTT	CASSESVVGSNQPQHF
NA	TRBJ2-7	NA	TRBV28	15	TGTGCCAGCAGTTTGCAACAGGGAAGCTCCTACGAGCAGTACTTC	CASSLQQGSSYEQYF
NA	TRBJ1-4	NA	TRBV7-9	17	TGTGCCAGCAGCTTAGGCGGGGACGGGACTCGCAATGAAAAACTGTTTTTT	CASSLGGDGTRNEKLFF
NA	TRBJ1-4	NA	TRBV28	14	TGTGCCAGCAGTTCCGCTGGGCCTAATGAAAAACTGTTTTTT	CASSSAGPNEKLFF
TRBD1	TRBJ2-6	NA	TRBV28	15	TGTGCCAGCAGTCTCGGGACAGCTGGGGCCAACGTCCTGACTTTC	CASSLGTAGANVLTF
NA	TRBJ1-2	NA	TRBV28	13	TGTGCCAGCAGTCTTCGGGGCATGGGAGGCTACACCTTC	CASSLRGMGGYTF
NA	TRBJ1-4	few	TRBV19	12	TGTGCCAGTAGTATCGGGAATGAAAAACTGTTTTTT	CASSIGNEKLFF
NA	TRBJ2-5	NA	TRBV6-1	13	TGTGCCAGCAGTGGCTCTAGGCGGGAGACCCAGTACTTC	CASSGSRRETQYF
NA	TRBJ1-2	NA	TRBV7-8	13	TGTGCCAGCAGCCTGACCACTGGCTATGGCTACACCTTC	CASSLTTGYGYTF
NA	TRBJ1-1	NA	TRBV7-6	13	TGTGCCAGCAGCTTAGGCCGGAACACTGAAGCTTTCTTT	CASSLGRNTEAFF
NA	TRBJ1-2	NA	TRBV28	14	TGTGCCAGCATCATGGGGGGGGCCACGGAGGGCTACACCTTC	CASIMGGATEGYTF
NA	TRBJ2-2	once	TRBV15	14	TGTGCCACCAGCAGAGATTCAGGCACCGGGGAGCTGTTTTTT	CATSRDSGTGELFF
TRBD1	TRBJ2-7	NA	TRBV6-5	14	TGTGCCAGCAGTCGCAAGGGACAGACCTACGAGCAGTACTTC	CASSRKGQTYEQYF
NA	TRBJ1-1	NA	TRBV27	13	TGTGCCAGCAGTTTAAGGTGGAACACTGAAGCTTTCTTT	CASSLRWNTEAFF
TRBD1	TRBJ2-7	NA	TRBV25-1	13	TGTGCCAGCAGAAGACAGGGCGAAGGCGAGCAGTACTTC	CASRRQGEGEQYF
NA	TRBJ2-7	NA	TRBV4-1	14	TGCGCCAGCAGCCTTGACGTAAGCTCCTACGAGCAGTACTTC	CASSLDVSSYEQYF
NA	TRBJ1-2	NA	TRBV2	15	TGTGCCAGCAGTGCCCGGACGGTGGTCGGATTGGGCTACACCTTC	CASSARTVVGLGYTF
NA	TRBJ2-5	NA	TRBV5-6	14	TGTGCCAGCAGTGGGCTGGCGGGCCAAGAGACCCAGTACTTC	CASSGLAGQETQYF
NA	TRBJ2-7	once	TRBV25-1	14	TGTGCCAGCAGTGAATTAATCCACGGGGACGAGCAGTACTTC	CASSELIHGDEQYF
NA	TRBJ2-5	NA	TRBV5-4	14	TGTGCCAGCAGCGATCGACAGGGAGGGGAGACCCAGTACTTC	CASSDRQGGETQYF
NA	TRBJ2-7	NA	TRBV29-1	13	TGCAGCGTTTTGGGAGTCGACGCCTACGAGCAGTACTTC	CSVLGVDAYEQYF
NA	TRBJ1-4	NA	TRBV28	12	TGTGCCAGTTCGACAGTCAATGAAAAACTGTTTTTT	CASSTVNEKLFF
TRBD2	TRBJ2-1	NA	TRBV18	17	TGTGCCAGCTCCGGAGGCCCAGCGGGAGGGCGAGACAATGAGCAGTTCTTC	CASSGGPAGGRDNEQFF
NA	TRBJ2-7	few	TRBV7-2	14	TGTGCCAGCAGCTCCCTCCCAAGTGCCGGGGTGCAGTACTTC	CASSSLPSAGVQYF
NA	TRBJ2-1	NA	TRBV19	15	TGTGCCAGTGTCCCGGGCGGGACCTATTTCAATGAGCAGTTCTTC	CASVPGGTYFNEQFF
NA	TRBJ2-3	once	TRBV9	14	TGTGCCAGCAGACCCTCAAGCGGCACAGATACGCAGTATTTT	CASRPSSGTDTQYF
NA	TRBJ2-3	once	TRBV2	14	TGTGCCAGCTGTGAAGTGGTGCTCACAGATACGCAGTATTTT	CASCEVVLTDTQYF
NA	TRBJ2-7	few	TRBV5-1	13	TGCGCCAGCAGGGGACATCTCTCCTACGAGCAGTACTTC	CASRGHLSYEQYF
TRBD2	TRBJ2-7	NA	TRBV11-2	15	TGTGCCAGCAGCACAGAACTAGCGGGGACCTACGAGCAGTACTTC	CASSTELAGTYEQYF